This T cell receptor (beta chain) was documented in a study of blood T cell repertoires in COVID-19. Background on the study: T cells, B-cell-depleted T cells, or PBMCs provided the cDNA or gDNA that served as material.

Which cohort a participant joined came from the clinical history participants gave. TCRdb's copy holds only in-frame clones and misses some; the assay was immunoSEQ multiplex PCR. Of some 390,000 clones listed, 80% to 90% are singletons. This clonotype was obtained from a man aged 30 to 45 who had recovered from COVID-19. The sample comprised PBMCs or T cells enriched from blood (not recorded which).

The chain's CDR3 is CATSRGGGSPLHF. CDR3 sequence (DNA): TGTGCCACCAGCAGAGGGGGGGGTTCACCCCTCCACTTT. The chain is built from TRBV15 and TRBJ1-6; D perhaps matches TRBD1 (5 bases). The germline V gene encodes CDR1 LNHNV and CDR2 YYDKDF (reference sequence). V shed 1 base and J shed 9 bases, with 7 bases lying between them. The length of the CDR3 is 13 residues.